The 30 T cell receptor beta chains reported below all come from one sample, sequenced in a study of blood T cell repertoires in COVID-19. Profiling relied on immunoSEQ multiplex PCR, and the TCRdb table lists in-frame clones only, not all of them. The table lists a few hundred thousand clones, about 89% of them singletons, with 5% to 7% in the top ten. Sequencing used peripheral blood. The receptor source for this set is a man younger than 30 who had recovered from COVID-19.

The chain links TRBV30 to TRBJ1-3, with 8 positions matching TRBD1. Per germline, CDR1 GTSNPN and CDR2 SVGIG (reference sequence). CDR3 length: 15 residues. Trimming removed 4 bases from V and 3 bases from J; junction bases left unmatched: 8. For the CDR3, the DNA is TGTGCCTGGAACCCCCCAGGGGGCGGTGGAAACACCATATATTTT. This codes for CAWNPPGGGGNTIYF.

The rearrangement links TRBV3-1 (or the pseudogene TRBV3-2) to TRBJ2-7, with 10 bases matching TRBD1. This CDR3 has 16 amino acids. Germline CDR1 reads LGHDT; CDR2 reads YNNKEL (reference sequence). The trim removed 1 base at V and 2 bases at J, leaving 5 bases unmatched. The CDR3: CASSQGDRGHTYEQYF. The CDR3, as DNA: TGTGCCAGCAGCCAAGGGGACAGGGGCCATACCTACGAGCAGTACTTC.

V and J are TRBV29-1 and TRBJ2-4, with TRBD2 as a possible D gene (6 bases). Per germline, CDR1 SQVTM and CDR2 ANQGSEA. V was pared by 3 bases and J by 1 base, with 7 bases between. The CDR3 spans 13 residues. The CDR3 DNA reads as TGCAGCGTTGATGGGGGGGCCAAAAACATTCAGTACTTC. It is translated as CSVDGGAKNIQYF.

This clone was counted a single time. V usage is TRBV6-6 and J usage is TRBJ2-5, with a tentative D call TRBD2 (5 bases). V was trimmed by 8 bases and J by 5 bases, leaving 9 bases between them. From germline, CDR1 is MNHNY and CDR2 SVGAGI (reference sequence). The CDR3 has 11 amino acids. CDR3 bases: TGTGCCAGCGGAAGGGAGGAGACCCAGTACTTC. Its translation: CASGREETQYF.

The genes are TRBV11-2 and TRBJ2-1; possible D gene TRBD2, 7 bases. The CDR3 loop spans 15 amino acids. V lost 5 bases and J 7 bases, leaving 18 bases between the germline ends. In germline, CDR1 is SGHAT, CDR2 FQNNGV. The CDR3 coding sequence is TGTGCCAGCAGCCAGGGGCGGGAGATCAAGAATGAGCAGTTCTTC. As protein: CASSQGREIKNEQFF.

V and J are TRBV5-4 and TRBJ2-3, with TRBD2 matching 14 bases. Germline CDR1 is SGHNT and CDR2 is YYREEE (reference sequence). There are 16 residues in the CDR3. J was trimmed by 5 bases and V by 4 bases; bases with no gene match: 6. CDR3 in amino acids: CASSNPGLAGGDTQYF. CDR3 coding DNA: TGTGCCAGCAGCAACCCAGGACTAGCGGGAGGAGATACGCAGTATTTT.

The V gene is TRBV19, the J gene TRBJ2-7; a weak D match, TRBD1 (6 bases). V lost 5 bases and J 2 bases, leaving 13 bases between the germline ends. The CDR3 totals 14 residues. In germline, CDR1 is LNHDA, CDR2 SQIVND (reference sequence). CDR3 in DNA: TGTGCCAGTAGTGTAACAGGGTTTGCCTACGAGCAGTACTTC. Its translation: CASSVTGFAYEQYF.

This chain uses TRBV2 with TRBJ2-3; D perhaps matches TRBD1 (6 bases). CDR1 SNHLY and CDR2 FYNNEI come from the germline V gene. CDR3 length equals 15 residues. V lost 6 bases and J lost 9, with 22 bases in between. The CDR3 DNA reads as TGTGCCAGCAGGGAGGACAGCCCCGTGGTCGGAACGCAGTATTTT. Its protein product is CASREDSPVVGTQYF. The variable domain in full, with the rest retrieved from reference TRBV2 and TRBJ2-3, is EPEVTQTPSHQVTQMGQEVILRCVPISNHLYFYWYRQILGQKVEFLVSFYNNEISEKSEIFDDQFSVERPDGSNFTLKIRSTKLEDSAMYFCASREDSPVVGTQYFGPGTRLTVL.

The chain recombines TRBV9 with TRBJ2-5; 10 bases fit TRBD2. V lost 0 bases and J lost 5; bases outside the gene matches: 7. Germline V gene sequence: CDR1 SGDLS, CDR2 YYNGEE. The CDR3 is made up of 16 amino acids. For the CDR3, the DNA is TGTGCCAGCAGCGTAGGGGCTAGCGGGAGTGGGGAGACCCAGTACTTC. Protein: CASSVGASGSGETQYF.

The V and J genes are TRBV7-9 and TRBJ2-7; D possibly corresponds to TRBD1 (6 bases). This CDR3 has 13 amino acids. Germline CDR1 is SEHNR and CDR2 is FQNEAQ (reference sequence). V lost 4 bases, J lost 6 bases, and 13 bases lay in between. CDR3 nucleotides: TGTGCCAGCAGCTCTCAAAACAGGGCCGAGCAGTACTTC. This codes for CASSSQNRAEQYF.

The chain employs TRBV18 and TRBJ2-4; TRBD2 aligns across 10 bases. Unmatched junction bases numbered 20, after V lost 3 bases and J lost 0 bases. The germline CDR1 and CDR2 sequences are KGHSH and LQKENI. The CDR3 totals 22 residues. Here the CDR3 DNA reads TGTGCCAGCTCACCCTCCCCGGCGGTAGCGGGAGGTGCTCGGAGAGCCAAAAACATTCAGTACTTC. Its protein is CASSPSPAVAGGARRAKNIQYF.

The chain combines TRBV9 with TRBJ1-2; 11 nucleotides agree with TRBD1. J was trimmed by 4 bases and V by 4 bases; bases with no gene match: 6. The CDR3 length is 15 residues. Per the germline V gene, CDR1 is SGDLS and CDR2 is YYNGEE. The CDR3 loop reads CASSTRDRGIYGYTF. CDR3 DNA: TGTGCCAGCAGCACAAGGGACAGGGGGATCTATGGCTACACCTTC.

As DNA, the CDR3 is TGTGCCAGCAGCGTAGAGGTGGGAGGGGTCCACAATGAGCAGTTCTTC. Its translation is CASSVEVGGVHNEQFF. The chain links TRBV9 to TRBJ2-1, with 7 bases lining up with TRBD2. Looked up from germline, CDR1 is SGDLS and CDR2 is YYNGEE. Trimming took 0 bases from V and 5 from J; bases not matched to a gene: 8. This CDR3 spans 16 amino acids.

This rearrangement joins TRBV6-5 to TRBJ2-1; TRBD2 matches at 9 bases. CDR1 and CDR2 (germline): MNHEY, SVGAGI. This CDR3 is 15 amino acids long. Trimming cost V 2 bases and J 4 bases; bases outside gene matches: 3. The CDR3 DNA follows: TGTGCCAGCAGTTACAGGCTAGCGGGATACAATGAGCAGTTCTTC. Amino acids: CASSYRLAGYNEQFF.

This sequence joins TRBV28 and TRBJ2-5; no firm D call. This CDR3 comprises 12 residues. Trimming removed 5 bases at V and 4 bases at J, with 8 bases between. Germline V CDR1 and CDR2: MDHEN, SYDVKM. CDR3 protein: CASSRRGETQYF. For the CDR3, the DNA is TGTGCCAGCAGTCGTCGAGGAGAGACCCAGTACTTC. Full variable domain (missing parts from reference TRBV28 and TRBJ2-5): DVKVTQSSRYLVKRTGEKVFLECVQDMDHENMFWYRQDPGLGLRLIYFSYDVKMKEKGDIPEGYSVSREKKERFSLILESASTNQTSMYLCASSRRGETQYFGPGTRLLVL.

The chain employs TRBV27 and TRBJ1-1; TRBD1 aligns across 9 bases. CDR1 MNHEY and CDR2 SMNVEV come from the germline V gene (reference sequence). This CDR3 is 13 amino acids long. With V trimmed by 9 bases and J by 5 bases, 7 bases remained unmatched. CDR3 residues: CASATGGGTEAFF. DNA for the CDR3: TGTGCCAGTGCGACAGGGGGGGGAACTGAAGCTTTCTTT.

The chain combines TRBV3-1 (or the pseudogene TRBV3-2) with TRBJ2-3; 9 nucleotides align to TRBD1. The germline V gene encodes CDR1 LGHDT and CDR2 YNNKEL (reference sequence). The trim removed 0 bases at V and 4 bases at J, leaving 8 bases unmatched. This CDR3 has 17 amino acids. CDR3 nucleotides: TGTGCCAGCAGCCAAGAAGGCAGGACAGGGGTGGCAGATACGCAGTATTTT. Translation: CASSQEGRTGVADTQYF.

The chain employs TRBV27 and TRBJ1-5; 7 nucleotides match TRBD1. The CDR3 length is 15 residues. Germline CDR1 MNHEY, CDR2 SMNVEV (reference sequence). The V gene end was trimmed by 5 bases and the J gene end by 1 base; junction bases not matched to a gene: 5. The CDR3 loop reads CASSPDRVSNQPQHF. The CDR3 DNA sequence: TGTGCCAGCAGTCCAGACAGGGTCAGCAATCAGCCCCAGCATTTT.

This clone was seen a single time. The chain is built from TRBV19 and TRBJ2-1, with 12 bases that match TRBD1. This CDR3 has 16 amino acids. J lost 8 bases, V lost 7 bases, and 12 bases had no gene match. Germline CDR1 LNHDA, CDR2 SQIVND (reference sequence). This CDR3 is CASTPLGQGATHEQFF. The CDR3 DNA reads as TGTGCCAGTACCCCCCTGGGACAGGGGGCGACACATGAGCAGTTCTTC.

The rearrangement uses TRBV6-1 and TRBJ1-2, with 9 nucleotides matching TRBD1. Germline values: CDR1 MNHNS, CDR2 SASEGT. The CDR3 totals 13 residues. After removal of 3 bases from V and 12 bases from J, the junction contained 8 bases not matched to a gene. The CDR3 spells CASSETGGLLDTF. The CDR3 coding sequence is TGTGCCAGCAGTGAGACAGGGGGATTACTCGACACCTTC.

The rearrangement links TRBV15 to TRBJ2-5; 9 bases match TRBD1. V was pared by 7 bases and J by 5 bases, with 14 bases of the junction left unmatched. The CDR3 sequence is 16 residues long. Germline values: CDR1 LNHNV, CDR2 YYDKDF (reference sequence). CDR3 nucleotides: TGTGCCACCACGCCCCTATACAGGGGGCTGGGGGAGACCCAGTACTTC. This encodes CATTPLYRGLGETQYF.

This chain uses TRBV7-9 with TRBJ1-3; 8 bases are a match to TRBD1. The CDR3 has 16 amino acids. J gave up 0 bases and V 8 bases, and 9 bases lay outside the gene matches. Germline V gene sequence: CDR1 SEHNR, CDR2 FQNEAQ (reference sequence). CDR3 bases: TGTGCCAGCCAGGGGGCCAGGGCTGGCTCTGGAAACACCATATATTTT. Translating gives CASQGARAGSGNTIYF.

The J gene is TRBJ1-3, the V gene TRBV30; the D gene is possibly TRBD1 (5 bases). This CDR3 is built from 15 residues. The V gene lost 2 bases and the J gene lost 4 bases, with 15 bases spanning the gap. Germline assignment: CDR1 GTSNPN and CDR2 SVGIG (reference sequence). The DNA of the CDR3 is TGTGCCTGGAGTCTGGCAGGAGGGGCAGGAAACACCATATATTTT. This codes for CAWSLAGGAGNTIYF.

J is TRBJ2-3 and V is TRBV10-3; the match to TRBD2 covers 13 bases. CDR1 and CDR2 from the germline V gene are ENHRY and SYGVKD. The CDR3 is made up of 19 amino acids. The V and J ends lost 0 bases and 4 bases, in that order; junction bases with no gene match: 10. CDR3 bases: TGTGCCATCAGTGAGTCAGCCGGACTAGCGGGAGTGGGGTCAGATACGCAGTATTTT. The encoded protein is CAISESAGLAGVGSDTQYF.

The gene calls are TRBV19 and TRBJ1-3; possible D gene TRBD1, 5 bases. V was clipped by 4 bases and J by 2 bases, with 12 bases between them. Germline lookup yields CDR1 LNHDA and CDR2 SQIVND (reference sequence). CDR3 length: 15 residues. CDR3 residues: CASSTQGGPGNTIYF. Written as DNA, the CDR3 is TGTGCCAGTAGTACGCAGGGAGGACCTGGAAACACCATATATTTT.

V is TRBV15 and J is TRBJ2-3; D is perhaps TRBD2 (7 bases). CDR1 LNHNV and CDR2 YYDKDF come from the germline V gene (reference sequence). The CDR3 has 17 residues. The V and J ends lost 0 bases and 4 bases respectively, with 17 bases between them. The CDR3 coding sequence is TGTGCCACCAGCAGAGAGGGGAGGGGGAGTGAGGCAGATACGCAGTATTTT. The encoded protein is CATSREGRGSEADTQYF.

The CDR3 protein is CASSLGGQGNTGELFF. CDR3 in DNA: TGTGCCAGCAGCTTAGGGGGACAGGGAAACACCGGGGAGCTGTTTTTT. The chain has TRBV11-1 and TRBJ2-2, with 9 positions matching TRBD1. The CDR3 loop spans 16 amino acids. Trimming took 1 base from V and 2 from J; bases not matched to a gene: 2. The germline CDR1 and CDR2 sequences are SGHAT and FQDESV (reference sequence). The entire variable domain, with the rest obtained from reference TRBV11-1 and TRBJ2-2, is as follows: EAEVAQSPRYKITEKSQAVAFWCDPISGHATLYWYRQILGQGPELLVQFQDESVVDDSQLPKDRFSAERLKGVDSTLKIQPAELGDSAMYLCASSLGGQGNTGELFFGEGSRLTVL.

The gene calls are TRBV9 and TRBJ1-1; the D gene is possibly TRBD1 (5 bases). The V end was cut by 4 bases, the J end by 2 bases, with 24 bases between. This CDR3 spans 18 amino acids. CDR1 is SGDLS and CDR2 is YYNGEE in the germline V gene. The CDR3 bases are TGTGCCAGCAGCCCGGACCAGTACAAGGCGGGGGACAACACTGAAGCTTTCTTT. Its protein product is CASSPDQYKAGDNTEAFF.

The CDR3 reads CASSLSVGTAQETQYF. The CDR3 DNA reads TGTGCCAGCAGCTTAAGTGTGGGGACAGCCCAAGAGACCCAGTACTTC. The chain carries TRBV7-2 and TRBJ2-5; 7 bases are a match to TRBD1. Germline CDR1 SGHTA, CDR2 FQGNSA. V lost 2 bases to trimming and J lost 1 base; unmatched junction nucleotides: 7. This CDR3 is built from 16 residues.

The chain has TRBV9 and TRBJ1-4, with TRBD1 matching 9 bases. This CDR3 comprises 15 residues. The germline V gene has CDR1 SGDLS and CDR2 YYNGEE. The V gene end was trimmed by 4 bases and the J gene end by 7 bases; junction bases not matched to a gene: 8. The CDR3 DNA reads TGTGCCAGCAGCCCTAGGACAGGGGCGTTTGAAAAACTGTTTTTT. Translation: CASSPRTGAFEKLFF.